Following are 27 T cell receptor beta chains from one sample sequenced in a study of blood T cell repertoires in COVID-19. Some clones are missing from TCRdb's copy, which holds only in-frame ones; the method was immunoSEQ multiplex PCR. The sample includes 250,000 to 300,000 clones, roughly nine tenths of them seen just once. What was sequenced was PBMCs or T cells enriched from blood (not recorded which). These receptors were collected from a human donor in a cohort exposed to, infected with or recovered from COVID-19 (not recorded which). The donor label of this sample is uncertain.

The chain joins TRBV10-2 to TRBJ1-5; TRBD1 is a possible D gene (5 bases). The CDR3 has 13 residues. Germline values: CDR1 WSHSY, CDR2 SAAADI. V lost 5 bases, J lost 4 bases, and 9 bases lay in between. CDR3 in DNA: TGCGCCAGCAGTTCCCAGGGTAATCAGCCCCAGCATTTT. Amino acids: CASSSQGNQPQHF.

The rearrangement joins TRBV5-1 to TRBJ1-1; a possible D gene is TRBD1 (6 bases). This CDR3 contains 14 residues. V gave up 0 bases and J gave up 0 bases, with 6 bases separating them. From germline, CDR1 is SGHRS and CDR2 YFSETQ. The CDR3 DNA reads TGCGCCAGCAGCTTGGGGGACATGAACACTGAAGCTTTCTTT. Translated: CASSLGDMNTEAFF.

The chain joins TRBV6-2 or TRBV6-3 to TRBJ2-7; 9 positions agree with TRBD1. The CDR3 is made up of 14 amino acids. Germline CDR1 MNHEY, CDR2 SVGEGT. V trimming: 5 bases; J trimming: 6 bases; junction bases outside the gene matches: 8. In nucleotides, the CDR3 is TGTGCCAGCAGTCGGACAGGGGATTCCCTCGAGCAGTACTTC. It is translated as CASSRTGDSLEQYF.

Only one count was recorded for this clone. The J gene is TRBJ2-3, the V gene TRBV6-4; 9 bases fit TRBD2. Germline CDR1 is MRHNA and CDR2 is SNTAGT. V trimming: 2 bases; J trimming: 4 bases; junction bases outside the gene matches: 4. The CDR3 totals 15 residues. CDR3 sequence reads: CASSDNSGGADTQYF. DNA for the CDR3: TGTGCCAGCAGTGACAATAGCGGGGGAGCAGATACGCAGTATTTT.

The chain uses TRBV30 and TRBJ2-2; D perhaps matches TRBD2 (6 bases). The CDR3 consists of 12 residues. V was trimmed by 3 bases and J by 5 bases, leaving 7 bases between them. Germline V gene lookup returns CDR1 GTSNPN and CDR2 SVGIG (reference sequence). CDR3 nucleotides: TGTGCCTGGAGGGCGGGGACCGGGGAGCTGTTTTTT. Translation gives CAWRAGTGELFF. Supplemented by reference TRBV30 and TRBJ2-2, the full variable domain reads SQTIHQWPATLVQPVGSPLSLECTVEGTSNPNLYWYRQAAGRGLQLLFYSVGIGQISSEVPQNLSASRPQDRQFILSSKKLLLSDSGFYLCAWRAGTGELFFGEGSRLTVL.

The chain uses TRBV6-2 or TRBV6-3 and TRBJ2-5, with TRBD2 matching 8 bases. Trimming removed 2 bases from V and 2 bases from J; junction bases left unmatched: 7. The CDR3 is 16 amino acids. CDR1 and CDR2 (germline): MNHEY, SVGEGT. CDR3 in amino acids: CASSYPTSGRQETQYF. The CDR3 DNA follows: TGTGCCAGCAGTTACCCCACTAGCGGCCGTCAAGAGACCCAGTACTTC.

V usage is TRBV2 and J usage is TRBJ1-1; TRBD1 agrees at 10 bases. The germline CDR1 and CDR2 sequences are SNHLY and FYNNEI. The V segment lost 8 bases and the J segment 1 base; nucleotides outside the gene matches: 7. The CDR3 length is 15 residues. CDR3 in DNA: TGTGCCAGCGGGAGGGACAGGGGAAAGAACACTGAAGCTTTCTTT. Its translation: CASGRDRGKNTEAFF.

The chain uses TRBV21-1 and TRBJ2-7; no check of the table's D call, TRBD2, against the DNA was made. TRBV21-1 is a recognized pseudogene. This CDR3 is 17 amino acids long. As DNA, the CDR3 is TGTGCCAGCAGCAAAGTGTCAGGACTAGCGGGCTCCTACGAGCAGTACTTC. Its translation: CASSKVSGLAGSYEQYF.

The chain recombines TRBV19 with TRBJ1-3; the match to TRBD1 covers 7 bases. This CDR3 has 15 amino acids. V was pared by 5 bases and J by 0 bases, with 4 bases of the junction left unmatched. Germline V CDR1 and CDR2: LNHDA, SQIVND (reference sequence). The CDR3 region is CASSPRDSSGNTIYF. CDR3 in DNA: TGTGCCAGTAGTCCAAGGGACAGCTCTGGAAACACCATATATTTT. The full variable domain, completed using reference TRBV19 and TRBJ1-3, is DGGITQSPKYLFRKEGQNVTLSCEQNLNHDAMYWYRQDPGQGLRLIYYSQIVNDFQKGDIAEGYSVSREKKESFPLTVTSAQKNPTAFYLCASSPRDSSGNTIYFGEGSWLTVV.

This clone has only a few counts. The chain is built from TRBV7-3 and TRBJ1-5; D gene uncertain. Germline CDR1 and CDR2: SGHTA and FQGTGA. CDR3 length equals 14 residues. Deletions cut 5 bases from V and 7 bases from J, with 15 bases between. CDR3 DNA sequence: TGTGCCAGCAGCCTCCGACCCGGCGGGCAGCCCCAGCATTTT. Translating gives CASSLRPGGQPQHF.

The rearrangement links TRBV30 to TRBJ2-4; weak D call: TRBD1 (6 bases). Trimming stripped 1 base from V and 2 bases from J, with 9 bases between. CDR1 and CDR2 from the germline V gene are GTSNPN and SVGIG (reference sequence). The length of the CDR3 is 14 residues. CDR3 region: CAWSGGHPKNIQYF. In DNA form, the CDR3 reads TGTGCCTGGAGTGGGGGGCACCCCAAAAACATTCAGTACTTC.

This clone was picked up one time. The V and J genes are TRBV30 and TRBJ1-5, with TRBD1 matching 7 bases. J lost 0 bases, V lost 3 bases, and 8 bases had no gene match. This CDR3 spans 16 amino acids. Germline V gene lookup returns CDR1 GTSNPN and CDR2 SVGIG (reference sequence). The CDR3 coding sequence is TGTGCCTGGAGCCCCACTGGGACAGCTAGCAATCAGCCCCAGCATTTT. Translating it yields CAWSPTGTASNQPQHF.

This clone was detected only once. The chain recombines TRBV5-5 with TRBJ2-3; 7 bases are shared with TRBD1. The CDR3 totals 16 residues. In germline, CDR1 is SGHKS, CDR2 YYEKEE (reference sequence). V gave up 0 bases and J gave up 1 base; unmatched junction bases: 5. CDR3 sequence: CASSLVGQPRTDTQYF. As DNA, the CDR3 is TGTGCCAGCAGCTTGGTGGGACAGCCCCGCACAGATACGCAGTATTTT.

The count of this clone is one. V gene TRBV4-1 combines with J gene TRBJ1-1, with D unresolved. Deletions cut 0 bases from V and 0 bases from J, with 8 bases between. The germline gives CDR1 MGHRA, CDR2 YSYEKL. This CDR3 is built from 15 residues. The CDR3 loop is CASSQDPRLNTEAFF. Written as DNA, the CDR3 is TGCGCCAGCAGCCAAGATCCCCGGTTGAACACTGAAGCTTTCTTT.

The rearrangement links TRBV7-9 to TRBJ1-5; the D is unclear. Germline V gene lookup returns CDR1 SEHNR and CDR2 FQNEAQ (reference sequence). V was shortened by 1 base and J by 11 bases, with 15 bases between the two germline ends. The CDR3 has 14 residues. The CDR3 DNA is TGTGCCAGCAGCTTAGGCCGGGATAGTGGGACCCAGCATTTT. It specifies CASSLGRDSGTQHF. Complete variable domain (other parts from reference TRBV7-9 and TRBJ1-5): DTGVSQNPRHKITKRGQNVTFRCDPISEHNRLYWYRQTLGQGPEFLTYFQNEAQLEKSRLLSDRFSAERPKGSFSTLEIQRTEQGDSAMYLCASSLGRDSGTQHFGDGTRLSIL.

The V gene is TRBV19, the J gene TRBJ1-1, with TRBD1 identical over 8 bases. Germline loops: CDR1 LNHDA, CDR2 SQIVND (reference sequence). Trimming removed 4 bases from V and 2 bases from J; junction bases left unmatched: 12. The CDR3 extends over 17 amino acids. The CDR3 DNA reads TGTGCCAGTAGTACCTTGACAGGGGCCAGGGGAAACACTGAAGCTTTCTTT. As protein: CASSTLTGARGNTEAFF.

V gene TRBV6-4 combines with J gene TRBJ2-7; D may be TRBD1 (7 bases). The length of the CDR3 is 18 residues. The V end lost 0 bases, the J end lost 0 bases, and 18 bases lay between the germline ends. Germline CDR1 and CDR2: MRHNA and SNTAGT. CDR3: CASSDSRRGPLFSYEQYF. The CDR3, as DNA: TGTGCCAGCAGTGACTCGAGGAGGGGGCCCCTCTTCTCCTACGAGCAGTACTTC.

The genes are TRBV12-5 and TRBJ1-6; D gene ambiguous. The CDR3 totals 13 residues. Deletions cut 0 bases from V and 12 bases from J, with 9 bases between. Per the germline V gene, CDR1 is LGHNT and CDR2 is FRNRAP. This chain's CDR3 is CASGLVRGRPLHF. The CDR3 DNA reads TGTGCTAGTGGTTTGGTACGCGGCAGACCCCTCCACTTT.

The rearrangement uses TRBV6-7 and TRBJ2-7, with D unclear. TRBV6-7 is an open reading frame, and its role is uncertain. This CDR3 region has 12 residues. V dropped 2 bases and J dropped 6 bases, with 8 bases sitting between them. CDR3 bases: TGTGCCAGCAGTTACCCGTTTCGCGAGCAGTACTTC. Its protein product is CASSYPFREQYF.

The chain employs TRBV7-2 and TRBJ1-5, with 9 nucleotides matching TRBD1. CDR1 SGHTA and CDR2 FQGNSA come from the germline V gene. CDR3 length: 13 residues. The V and J ends lost 4 bases and 9 bases, in that order; junction bases with no gene match: 4. CDR3 loop: CASSSDRGVPQHF. CDR3 coding DNA: TGTGCCAGCAGCTCAGACAGGGGGGTGCCCCAGCATTTT.

This chain uses TRBV2 with TRBJ2-6; D uncertain. CDR1 and CDR2 from the germline V gene are SNHLY and FYNNEI. The V gene lost 6 bases and the J gene lost 2 bases, with 11 bases spanning the gap. The CDR3 is 15 amino acids. CDR3 in DNA: TGTGCCAGCAGACGTGGGCAGGCTGGGGCCAACGTCCTGACTTTC. It encodes CASRRGQAGANVLTF.

The chain has TRBV5-1 and TRBJ1-4; the match to TRBD1 covers 8 bases. Germline V gene lookup returns CDR1 SGHRS and CDR2 YFSETQ. This CDR3 region has 13 residues. Trimming removed 7 bases from V and 3 bases from J; junction bases left unmatched: 2. CDR3 residues: CASGQGSNEKLFF. As DNA, the CDR3 is TGCGCCAGCGGACAGGGCTCTAATGAAAAACTGTTTTTT.

The J gene is TRBJ2-7, the V gene TRBV20-1; 8 positions agree with TRBD1. There are 15 residues in the CDR3. Germline V gene sequence: CDR1 DFQATT, CDR2 SNEGSKA (reference sequence). The V gene end was trimmed by 3 bases and the J gene end by 1 base; junction bases not matched to a gene: 8. This chain's CDR3 is CSASRGTGGSYEQYF. The CDR3 DNA reads as TGCAGTGCTAGTAGGGGGACAGGAGGATCCTACGAGCAGTACTTC.

The chain recombines TRBV5-1 with TRBJ2-7, with TRBD2 matching over 7 bases. The CDR3 contains 13 residues. Germline V CDR1 and CDR2: SGHRS, YFSETQ. V shed 4 bases, J shed 0 bases, and the junction held 1 base outside the gene matches. In nucleotides, the CDR3 is TGCGCCAGCAGCCGGACTAGCTCCTACGAGCAGTACTTC. This encodes CASSRTSSYEQYF.

This clone was picked up one time. This chain connects TRBV5-4 to TRBJ2-6; weak D call: TRBD1 (7 bases). This CDR3 is built from 19 residues. The V end was cut by 0 bases, the J end by 0 bases, with 16 bases between. Germline V CDR1 and CDR2: SGHNT, YYREEE (reference sequence). The DNA of the CDR3 is TGTGCCAGCAGCTTGGTCGGGCGGGACAGCCCCTCTGGGGCCAACGTCCTGACTTTC. This gives the protein CASSLVGRDSPSGANVLTF.

The genes are TRBV27 and TRBJ1-2, with D possibly being TRBD1 (5 bases). Per germline, CDR1 MNHEY and CDR2 SMNVEV (reference sequence). V lost 5 bases, J lost 0 bases, and 13 bases lay in between. CDR3 length: 15 residues. The CDR3 protein is CASSPIDSANYGYTF. In DNA form, the CDR3 reads TGTGCCAGCAGTCCTATAGACAGCGCTAACTATGGCTACACCTTC.

This chain uses TRBV6-2 or TRBV6-3 with TRBJ1-1; maybe TRBD1 (5 bases). This CDR3 has 13 amino acids. Trimming stripped 5 bases from V and 3 bases from J, with 10 bases between. Germline CDR1 MNHEY, CDR2 SVGEGT. CDR3 loop: CASSAFRDTEAFF. In nucleotides, the CDR3 is TGTGCCAGCAGTGCCTTCAGGGACACTGAAGCTTTCTTT.